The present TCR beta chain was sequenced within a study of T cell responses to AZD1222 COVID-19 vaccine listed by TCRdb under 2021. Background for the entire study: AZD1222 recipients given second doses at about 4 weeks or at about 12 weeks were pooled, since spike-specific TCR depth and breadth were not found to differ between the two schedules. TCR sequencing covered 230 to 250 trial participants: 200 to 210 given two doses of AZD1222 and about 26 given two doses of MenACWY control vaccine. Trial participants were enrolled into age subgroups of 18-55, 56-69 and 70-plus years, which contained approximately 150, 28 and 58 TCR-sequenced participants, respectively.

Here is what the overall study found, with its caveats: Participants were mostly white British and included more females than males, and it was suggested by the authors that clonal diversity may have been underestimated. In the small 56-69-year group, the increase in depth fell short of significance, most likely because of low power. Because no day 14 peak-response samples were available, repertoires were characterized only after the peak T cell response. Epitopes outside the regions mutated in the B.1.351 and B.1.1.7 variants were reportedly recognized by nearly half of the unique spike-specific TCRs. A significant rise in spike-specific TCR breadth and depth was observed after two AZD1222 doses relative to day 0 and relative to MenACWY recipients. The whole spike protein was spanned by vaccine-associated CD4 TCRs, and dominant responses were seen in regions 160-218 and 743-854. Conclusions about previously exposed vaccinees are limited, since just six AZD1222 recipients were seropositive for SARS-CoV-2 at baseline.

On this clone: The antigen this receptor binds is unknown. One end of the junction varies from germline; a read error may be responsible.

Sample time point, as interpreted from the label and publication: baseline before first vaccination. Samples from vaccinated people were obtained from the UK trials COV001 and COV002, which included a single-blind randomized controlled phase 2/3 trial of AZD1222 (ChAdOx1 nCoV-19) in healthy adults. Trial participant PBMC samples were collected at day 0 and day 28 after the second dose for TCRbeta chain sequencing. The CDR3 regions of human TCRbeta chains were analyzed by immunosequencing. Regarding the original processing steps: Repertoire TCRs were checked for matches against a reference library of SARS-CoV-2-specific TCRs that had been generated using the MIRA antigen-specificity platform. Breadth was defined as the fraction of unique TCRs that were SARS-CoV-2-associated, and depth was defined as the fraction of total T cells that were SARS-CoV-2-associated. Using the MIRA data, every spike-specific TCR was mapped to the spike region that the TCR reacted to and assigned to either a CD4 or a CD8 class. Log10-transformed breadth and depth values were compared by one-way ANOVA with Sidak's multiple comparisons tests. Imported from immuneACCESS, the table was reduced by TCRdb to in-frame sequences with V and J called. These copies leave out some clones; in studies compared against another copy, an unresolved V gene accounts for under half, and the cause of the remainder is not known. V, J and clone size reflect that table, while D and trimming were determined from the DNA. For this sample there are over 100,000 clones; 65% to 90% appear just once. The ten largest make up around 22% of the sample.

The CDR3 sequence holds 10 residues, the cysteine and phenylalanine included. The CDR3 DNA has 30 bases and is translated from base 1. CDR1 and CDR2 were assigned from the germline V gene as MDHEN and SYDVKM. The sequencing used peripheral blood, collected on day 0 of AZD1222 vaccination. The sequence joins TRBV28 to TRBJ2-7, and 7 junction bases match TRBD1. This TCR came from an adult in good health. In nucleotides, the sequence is TGTGCGTCCGGGGAAGACAGGGACGGGTTC. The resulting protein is CASGEDRDGF.